This T cell receptor beta chain was sequenced in a study of T-cell reconstitution after alpha-beta-depleted transplantation in children. Points from the study as a whole: Day-60 TCRbeta diversity that was high in some patients was derived from surviving recipient T cells and thymic progenitors. It was newly produced T cells that mostly accounted for T-cell counts and diversity one year after transplant. Roughly two months post-transplant, alpha-beta T cells reportedly originated from several hundred graft clones that had expanded.

CDR3 length: 14 residues. Germline CDR1 reads DFQATT; CDR2 reads SNEGSKA (reference sequence). Trimming left V 1 base short and J 2 bases short, with 10 bases between. There are a few counts of this clonotype. Its antigen is not known. Unique molecular identifiers featured in how the TCRbeta library was prepared. Each CDR3 protein gets one entry after TCRdb re-called the PCR reads with MiXCR. The table has fewer than 750,000 distinct CDR3 sequences, approximately 22% seen once. The chain combines TRBV20-1 with TRBJ2-3, with D unresolved. The sequence was obtained from a boy under two years old who had a stem cell transplant for acute myeloid leukemia, so the T cells may come from the graft donor. The starting material was PBMCs, mostly from graft donor cells, obtained 360 days after TCRalphabeta/CD19-depleted stem cell transplant. The CDR3 nucleotides read TGCAGTGCTAGAGCCCCCTCCTACACAGATACGCAGTATTTT. Its protein product is CSARAPSYTDTQYF.